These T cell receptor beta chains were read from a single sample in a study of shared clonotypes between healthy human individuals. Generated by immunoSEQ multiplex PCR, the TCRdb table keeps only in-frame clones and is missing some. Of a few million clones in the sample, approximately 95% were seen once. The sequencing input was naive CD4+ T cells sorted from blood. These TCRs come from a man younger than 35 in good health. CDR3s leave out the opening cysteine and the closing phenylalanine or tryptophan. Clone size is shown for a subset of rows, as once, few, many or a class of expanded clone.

cdr3_aa: ASSPHRVGNTEAF
v_call: TRBV10-1
clone_size: -
j_call: TRBJ1-1

cdr3_aa: ASRLTGGDLNEQF
v_call: TRBV5-1
clone_size: -
j_call: TRBJ2-1

cdr3_aa: AWSLETGSSYNSPLH
v_call: TRBV30
clone_size: -
j_call: TRBJ1-6

cdr3_aa: ASRSLGQSNQPQH
v_call: TRBV19
clone_size: -
j_call: TRBJ1-5

cdr3_aa: ASSQEPSGGQPQH
v_call: TRBV4-2
clone_size: -
j_call: TRBJ1-5

cdr3_aa: ASSLGEINSGQPQH
v_call: TRBV5-1
clone_size: -
j_call: TRBJ1-5

cdr3_aa: ASSQDRTGGVKTQY
v_call: TRBV4-3
clone_size: -
j_call: TRBJ2-5

cdr3_aa: SALGGVEQF
v_call: TRBV20-1
clone_size: -
j_call: TRBJ2-1

cdr3_aa: ASSKREGYNEQF
v_call: TRBV7-6
clone_size: -
j_call: TRBJ2-1

cdr3_aa: ASSPSASGTYEQY
v_call: TRBV18
clone_size: -
j_call: TRBJ2-7

cdr3_aa: ASDTSGYEQY
v_call: TRBV2
clone_size: -
j_call: TRBJ2-7

cdr3_aa: ASSEWTGWGIGQPQH
v_call: TRBV10-2
clone_size: -
j_call: TRBJ1-5

cdr3_aa: ASSGGLTEAF
v_call: TRBV19
clone_size: -
j_call: TRBJ1-1

cdr3_aa: ASSLVGGYSPLH
v_call: TRBV5-1
clone_size: -
j_call: TRBJ1-6

cdr3_aa: ASSTLTGTLQETQY
v_call: TRBV9
clone_size: -
j_call: TRBJ2-5

cdr3_aa: ASSVRRGEQF
v_call: TRBV7-6
clone_size: once
j_call: TRBJ2-1

cdr3_aa: ASNPDSPANSPLH
v_call: TRBV27
clone_size: -
j_call: TRBJ1-6

cdr3_aa: SVEQGGNTIY
v_call: TRBV29-1
clone_size: -
j_call: TRBJ1-3

cdr3_aa: ASSFGVQGGEKLF
v_call: TRBV5-1
clone_size: -
j_call: TRBJ1-4

cdr3_aa: ASSFVVVTQPQH
v_call: TRBV28
clone_size: -
j_call: TRBJ1-5

cdr3_aa: ASSLDPGQDTQY
v_call: TRBV11-3
clone_size: -
j_call: TRBJ2-3

cdr3_aa: AWSGRPGRATPYNEQF
v_call: TRBV30
clone_size: -
j_call: TRBJ2-1

cdr3_aa: ASSLGLGLAGEQY
v_call: TRBV7-6
clone_size: -
j_call: TRBJ2-7

cdr3_aa: ASFDSGIYGQPQH
v_call: TRBV19
clone_size: -
j_call: TRBJ1-5

cdr3_aa: ASSRTPSGHNSYEQY
v_call: TRBV18
clone_size: -
j_call: TRBJ2-7

cdr3_aa: ASSKDSGGSEKLF
v_call: TRBV21-1
clone_size: -
j_call: TRBJ1-4

cdr3_aa: AISEGSDTQY
v_call: TRBV10-3
clone_size: -
j_call: TRBJ2-3

cdr3_aa: AWSGGMGSYEQY
v_call: TRBV30
clone_size: -
j_call: TRBJ2-7

cdr3_aa: ASSDWDRKNTEAF
v_call: TRBV6-1
clone_size: -
j_call: TRBJ1-1

cdr3_aa: ASSTLGGELAETQY
v_call: TRBV5-4
clone_size: -
j_call: TRBJ2-5

cdr3_aa: ASSLFGDRGTNEQF
v_call: TRBV11-3
clone_size: -
j_call: TRBJ2-1

cdr3_aa: ASSRDRGVQETQY
v_call: TRBV2
clone_size: -
j_call: TRBJ2-5

cdr3_aa: ASSLSDRGPYEQY
v_call: TRBV27
clone_size: -
j_call: TRBJ2-7

cdr3_aa: ASNVPGKDEQY
v_call: TRBV28
clone_size: -
j_call: TRBJ2-7

cdr3_aa: ATSNRQGNNSPLH
v_call: TRBV15
clone_size: -
j_call: TRBJ1-6

cdr3_aa: ASSSTRAGVYGYT
v_call: TRBV28
clone_size: -
j_call: TRBJ1-2

cdr3_aa: ATSRGTVNTGELF
v_call: TRBV28
clone_size: -
j_call: TRBJ2-2

cdr3_aa: ASSLGTKVMGYT
v_call: TRBV9
clone_size: -
j_call: TRBJ1-2

cdr3_aa: ASSLISGGALSAEQY
v_call: TRBV28
clone_size: -
j_call: TRBJ2-7

cdr3_aa: SVRGGPEETQY
v_call: TRBV29-1
clone_size: -
j_call: TRBJ2-5

cdr3_aa: ASRRTSGNNEQF
v_call: TRBV6-4
clone_size: -
j_call: TRBJ2-1

cdr3_aa: ASSYDRGGTGELF
v_call: TRBV7-3
clone_size: -
j_call: TRBJ2-2

cdr3_aa: ASSEGGLARTQY
v_call: TRBV2
clone_size: once
j_call: TRBJ2-3

cdr3_aa: AISPQGEAQPQH
v_call: TRBV10-3
clone_size: -
j_call: TRBJ1-5

cdr3_aa: ASSRGQFTNEKLF
v_call: TRBV19
clone_size: once
j_call: TRBJ1-4

cdr3_aa: ASSPSGVETQY
v_call: TRBV5-1
clone_size: -
j_call: TRBJ2-5

cdr3_aa: ASSLGGTFNQPQH
v_call: TRBV11-2
clone_size: -
j_call: TRBJ1-5

cdr3_aa: ATSRDQGAHNEKLF
v_call: TRBV15
clone_size: -
j_call: TRBJ1-4

cdr3_aa: ASKSGATGETQY
v_call: TRBV6-1
clone_size: -
j_call: TRBJ2-5

cdr3_aa: ASSEDRGNTEAF
v_call: TRBV25-1
clone_size: -
j_call: TRBJ1-1